These 24 T cell receptor beta chains were all obtained from the same sample, sequenced in a study of beta chain features in type 1 diabetes. Study outcomes and limitations: TCRB CDR3 length was moderately but significantly reduced in all four CD4+ subsets of Type 1 diabetes patients.

The antigens these receptors bind are not known. Every bit of the isolated RNA underwent reverse transcription, so sequencing read expressed TCRB transcripts. Clones were sequenced by immunoSEQ multiplex PCR, and TCRdb holds only the in-frame ones, with some missing. The sample consists of 600,000 or so clones, around 12% of them appearing once. The specimen was naive CD4+ T cells from blood. Every receptor here comes from a man aged 25 to 40 with type 1 diabetes.

This clone was seen a handful of times. J is TRBJ2-5 and V is TRBV5-6; TRBD1 matches at 8 bases. CDR1 is SGHDT and CDR2 is YYEEEE in the germline V gene. Trimming removed 4 bases from V and 5 bases from J; junction bases left unmatched: 7. The CDR3 loop spans 14 amino acids. CDR3 nucleotides: TGTGCCAGCAGCACGACAGGGGTACGGGAGACCCAGTACTTC. Its protein product is CASSTTGVRETQYF.

The rearrangement links TRBV7-2 to TRBJ1-6; D is possibly TRBD1 (6 bases). The CDR3 consists of 16 residues. Germline V gene lookup returns CDR1 SGHTA and CDR2 FQGNSA. Trimming removed 1 base from V and 7 bases from J, with 14 bases in between. As DNA, the CDR3 is TGTGCCAGCAGCTTAGGATTGGGGGCGCCCAATTCACCCCTCCACTTT. This gives the protein CASSLGLGAPNSPLHF. Complete variable domain (other parts from reference TRBV7-2 and TRBJ1-6): GAGVSQSPSNKVTEKGKDVELRCDPISGHTALYWYRQSLGQGLEFLIYFQGNSAPDKSGLPSDRFSAERTGGSVSTLTIQRTQQEDSAVYLCASSLGLGAPNSPLHFGNGTRLTVT.

The V and J genes are TRBV6-5 and TRBJ2-5; 7 positions agree with TRBD2. Germline trimming cut 5 bases from V and 5 bases from J; bases unmatched to any gene: 2. CDR3 length: 12 amino acids. Germline V lookup: CDR1 MNHEY, CDR2 SVGAGI. CDR3 sequence (DNA): TGTGCCAGCAGTGAAGCGGGGGAGACCCAGTACTTC. This translates into CASSEAGETQYF.

In this sample, this clone turned up a few times. The rearrangement joins TRBV9 to TRBJ1-1, with D hard to call. In germline, CDR1 is SGDLS, CDR2 YYNGEE. Trimming left V 3 bases short and J 1 base short, with 7 bases between. This CDR3 comprises 13 residues. CDR3 nucleotide sequence: TGTGCCAGCAGCGGTCTGGGGAACACTGAAGCTTTCTTT. It encodes CASSGLGNTEAFF.

Comment on this clone: A junction boundary mismatches the germline segment, possibly from a read error. The chain employs TRBV7-9 and TRBJ1-1, with D perhaps TRBD1 (6 bases). In germline, CDR1 is SEHNR, CDR2 FQNEAQ (reference sequence). The CDR3 is made up of 13 amino acids. The CDR3 coding sequence is TGTGCCAGCAGCTTAGCGTGGGAGGGGGAAGATTTCTTT. As protein: CASSLAWEGEDFF.

The chain joins TRBV7-9 to TRBJ1-2; D call uncertain. Trimming pared 5 bases from V and 6 bases from J, leaving 16 bases between. This CDR3 spans 14 amino acids. Looked up from germline, CDR1 is SEHNR and CDR2 is FQNEAQ (reference sequence). The CDR3 is CASSPNGLPNGYTF. The CDR3 DNA follows: TGTGCCAGCAGCCCGAATGGTCTCCCCAATGGCTACACCTTC.

This clone has just a few counts. For the CDR3, the DNA is TGTGCCACCAGCAGAGATATGACGCCACAGAGGGTCTACAATGAGCAGTTCTTC. Translating gives CATSRDMTPQRVYNEQFF. The chain combines TRBV15 with TRBJ2-1; TRBD2 is a possible D gene (5 bases). The CDR3 has 18 amino acids. V shed 0 bases and J shed 3 bases, with 18 bases lying between them. The germline V gene encodes CDR1 LNHNV and CDR2 YYDKDF (reference sequence).

The rearrangement links TRBV9 to TRBJ1-4; weak D call: TRBD1 (5 bases). Trimming left V 0 bases short and J 0 bases short, with 12 bases between. Germline CDR1 is SGDLS and CDR2 is YYNGEE. The CDR3 has 17 amino acids. CDR3 amino acids: CASSVGGPIATNEKLFF. CDR3 nucleotide sequence: TGTGCCAGCAGCGTAGGGGGACCAATTGCAACTAATGAAAAACTGTTTTTT.

This clone has more than one count but fewer than ten. V usage is TRBV28 and J usage is TRBJ2-1; D perhaps matches TRBD1 (7 bases). CDR1 and CDR2 from the germline V gene are MDHEN and SYDVKM. This CDR3 is 13 amino acids long. The V end lost 8 bases, the J end lost 7 bases, and 15 bases lay between the germline ends. The CDR3 is CASSAGGRNEQFF. CDR3 bases: TGTGCCAGCTCGGCAGGGGGGCGAAATGAGCAGTTCTTC. Full variable domain (outside the CDR3, taken from reference TRBV28 and TRBJ2-1): DVKVTQSSRYLVKRTGEKVFLECVQDMDHENMFWYRQDPGLGLRLIYFSYDVKMKEKGDIPEGYSVSREKKERFSLILESASTNQTSMYLCASSAGGRNEQFFGPGTRLTVL.

The rearrangement links TRBV4-1 to TRBJ1-2; no definite D call. The ends were cut back, 1 base at V and 7 bases at J, with 16 bases in the middle. The CDR3 consists of 15 residues. Germline V lookup: CDR1 MGHRA, CDR2 YSYEKL. CDR3 residues: CASSQAGPMVGGYTF. CDR3 DNA sequence: TGCGCCAGCAGCCAAGCAGGACCGATGGTGGGTGGCTACACCTTC.

Only a few counts were recorded for this clone. The gene calls are TRBV19 and TRBJ1-5; D ambiguous. Between the trimmed V and J ends, which lost 5 bases and 7 bases, there was a span of 18 bases. The germline V gene has CDR1 LNHDA and CDR2 SQIVND (reference sequence). This CDR3 region has 15 residues. CDR3 protein: CASSPGSGWEQPQHF. The DNA for the CDR3 is TGTGCCAGTAGTCCCGGCTCAGGCTGGGAACAGCCCCAGCATTTT.

The V gene is TRBV15, the J gene TRBJ2-1; 8 positions match TRBD1. The CDR3 is 15 amino acids. CDR1 is LNHNV and CDR2 is YYDKDF in the germline V gene (reference sequence). The V segment lost 3 bases and the J segment 8 bases; nucleotides outside the gene matches: 9. This CDR3 reads CATSRRTGNGDEQFF. In nucleotides, the CDR3 is TGTGCCACCAGCAGGAGGACAGGGAATGGAGATGAGCAGTTCTTC.

The chain has TRBV7-2 and TRBJ1-4; perhaps TRBD1 as D (6 bases). CDR1 SGHTA and CDR2 FQGNSA come from the germline V gene. This CDR3 is built from 12 residues. The V and J ends lost 6 bases and 7 bases respectively, with 9 bases between them. The CDR3 DNA reads as TGTGCCAGCAGACTAGGGGGTGAAAAACTGTTTTTT. Protein product: CASRLGGEKLFF. The full variable domain, in which reference TRBV7-2 and TRBJ1-4 provide the parts outside the CDR3, is GAGVSQSPSNKVTEKGKDVELRCDPISGHTALYWYRQSLGQGLEFLIYFQGNSAPDKSGLPSDRFSAERTGGSVSTLTIQRTQQEDSAVYLCASRLGGEKLFFGSGTQLSVL.

This chain links TRBV7-6 with TRBJ1-3; D not resolved. Germline CDR1 is SGHVS and CDR2 is FNYEAQ. The length of the CDR3 is 14 residues. With 5 bases removed from V and 2 bases from J, the gap between germline ends came to 10 bases. The CDR3 DNA reads as TGTGCCAGCAGCAGAGTTTATCCTGGAAACACCATATATTTT. Translation: CASSRVYPGNTIYF.

The J gene is TRBJ2-3, the V gene TRBV23-1; D ambiguous. TRBV23-1 is an ORF, with its function uncertain. The CDR3 consists of 11 residues. Trimming shortened V by 6 bases and J by 11 bases, and 12 bases separated the two germline ends. CDR3 loop: CASSLQQKQYF. Here the CDR3 DNA reads TGCGCCAGCAGCCTTCAGCAGAAGCAGTATTTT.

This clone was picked up a small number of times. The chain recombines TRBV5-1 with TRBJ2-5, with D possibly being TRBD1 (5 bases). The germline gives CDR1 SGHRS, CDR2 YFSETQ. The V end lost 3 bases, the J end lost 6 bases, and 15 bases lay between the germline ends. The CDR3 has 14 amino acids. The chain's CDR3 is CASSSSAGPKTQYF. The CDR3 region has the DNA TGCGCCAGCAGCTCTAGTGCAGGGCCGAAGACCCAGTACTTC.

As regards this clone: The same CDR3 is also encoded by other DNA sequences in this sample. The chain carries TRBV18 and TRBJ2-5; D is undetermined. V shed 3 bases and J shed 5 bases, with 7 bases lying between them. CDR1 and CDR2 from the germline V gene are KGHSH and LQKENI. The CDR3 extends over 12 amino acids. CDR3 nucleotides: TGTGCCAGCTCACCCTCTAGGGAGACCCAGTACTTC. Amino acids: CASSPSRETQYF.

The V gene is TRBV7-9, the J gene TRBJ2-4, with 8 bases aligning to TRBD1. This CDR3 spans 14 amino acids. Germline CDR1 SEHNR, CDR2 FQNEAQ (reference sequence). Germline trimming cut 4 bases from V and 7 bases from J; bases unmatched to any gene: 6. The CDR3 sequence: CASSSDRERNIQYF. CDR3 bases: TGTGCCAGCAGCTCGGACAGGGAGAGGAACATTCAGTACTTC.

CDR3: CASSELLYTQYF. The CDR3 bases are TGTGCCAGCAGTGAGTTACTTTACACGCAGTATTTT. The chain combines TRBV6-5 with TRBJ2-3; no reliable D call. The length of the CDR3 is 12 residues. Trimming stripped 5 bases from V and 9 bases from J, with 12 bases between. CDR1 MNHEY and CDR2 SVGAGI come from the germline V gene.

The chain has TRBV4-3 and TRBJ2-7; 7 bases are a match to TRBD1. Trimming removed 0 bases from V and 0 bases from J; junction bases left unmatched: 17. In germline, CDR1 is LGHNA, CDR2 YSLEER. The CDR3 has 20 residues. The CDR3 is CASSQDFGWDNRGSSYEQYF. Written as DNA, the CDR3 is TGCGCCAGCAGCCAAGACTTTGGTTGGGACAACAGGGGAAGCTCCTACGAGCAGTACTTC.

This clone was counted a few times. The J gene is TRBJ2-3, the V gene TRBV7-2; 10 bases are shared with TRBD2. Germline-derived CDR1 and CDR2 are SGHTA and FQGNSA. With 4 bases clipped from V and 11 bases from J, the junction kept 6 bases outside the gene matches. CDR3 length equals 13 residues. The CDR3 region has the DNA TGTGCCAGCAGCTCCACCCTAGCGGGGGAGCAGTATTTT. Residues: CASSSTLAGEQYF.

The chain is built from TRBV7-2 and TRBJ1-5; 9 nucleotides match TRBD1. V lost 8 bases and J lost 1; bases outside the gene matches: 12. CDR1 is SGHTA and CDR2 is FQGNSA in the germline V gene. This CDR3 comprises 17 residues. This chain's CDR3 is CASSPQPGQGSNQPQHF. CDR3 coding DNA: TGTGCCAGCTCGCCTCAACCGGGACAGGGAAGCAATCAGCCCCAGCATTTT.

V usage is TRBV18 and J usage is TRBJ2-2; D unresolved. Germline assignment: CDR1 KGHSH and CDR2 LQKENI. Trimming removed 6 bases from V and 6 bases from J, with 11 bases in between. This CDR3 is built from 13 residues. The CDR3 loop reads CASSPTMPGELFF. The CDR3 coding sequence is TGTGCCAGCTCCCCGACAATGCCCGGGGAGCTGTTTTTT.

CDR3 sequence (DNA): TGCGCCAGCAGCTTGACAGGGTTGTACGAGCAGTACTTC. It specifies CASSLTGLYEQYF. This rearrangement joins TRBV5-1 to TRBJ2-7, with D possibly TRBD1 on 6 matching bases. CDR1 and CDR2 from the germline V gene are SGHRS and YFSETQ. V dropped 1 base and J dropped 4 bases, with 9 bases sitting between them. The CDR3 length is 13 residues.